Shown below are 9 T cell receptor beta chains from a single sample sequenced in a study of response to subunit inactivated influenza vaccine. One entry per CDR3 protein results from TCRdb running MiXCR on the RT-PCR reads. This sample has about 540,000 distinct CDR3 sequences, with less than 25% found just once. The same specimen was also included in a second study, on T cells expressing NK-cell markers. From that study: With UMIs, 5'RACE template switching was used to make TCR beta cDNA.

The sample was CD4+ T cells sorted from PBMCs, taken approximately 13 days after vaccination. Source of these receptors: a man aged 50-59 years who received an inactivated influenza vaccine.

V gene TRBV9 combines with J gene TRBJ2-1, with 7 bases lining up with TRBD2. V lost 0 bases, J lost 12 bases, and 12 bases stayed unmatched. There are 15 residues in the CDR3. Germline CDR1 is SGDLS and CDR2 is YYNGEE. CDR3 sequence (DNA): TGTGCCAGCAGCGTAGTCCCCCTCCGGGGAGGGCCGCAGTTCTTC. It specifies CASSVVPLRGGPQFF.

V gene TRBV10-3 combines with J gene TRBJ1-2, with 7 bases aligning to TRBD1. Trimming cost V 3 bases and J 4 bases; bases outside gene matches: 2. The length of the CDR3 is 13 residues. CDR1 is ENHRY, CDR2 SYGVKD, per germline. The CDR3, as DNA: TGTGCCATCAGTGAACAGGGGAGCTATGGCTACACCTTC. This sequence encodes CAISEQGSYGYTF.

V usage is TRBV12-3 or TRBV12-4 and J usage is TRBJ2-1; 10 bases agree with TRBD2. With V trimmed by 3 bases and J by 7 bases, 12 bases remained unmatched. The length of the CDR3 is 17 residues. The CDR3 DNA follows: TGTGCCAGCAGTTTTGGTAGCGGGGGGCCGGGTAAGAATGAGCAGTTCTTC. This codes for CASSFGSGGPGKNEQFF.

The V gene is TRBV9, the J gene TRBJ2-5; 8 nucleotides line up with TRBD1. V lost 4 bases and J lost 4; bases outside the gene matches: 9. In germline, CDR1 is SGDLS, CDR2 YYNGEE. This CDR3 is built from 15 residues. The CDR3 DNA follows: TGTGCCAGCAGCACGGACAGGGATGGGACAGAGACCCAGTACTTC. This translates into CASSTDRDGTETQYF.

V usage is TRBV27 and J usage is TRBJ2-7, with TRBD1 matching 8 bases. With 1 base clipped from V and 6 bases from J, the junction kept 11 bases outside the gene matches. The CDR3 sequence is 16 residues long. Germline V gives CDR1 MNHEY, CDR2 SMNVEV (reference sequence). CDR3 in amino acids: CASSLFSGGLRGEQYF. The CDR3 DNA follows: TGTGCCAGCAGTTTATTTTCAGGGGGCCTCAGGGGCGAGCAGTACTTC.

The V gene is TRBV20-1, the J gene TRBJ2-5, with D perhaps assigned TRBD1 or TRBD2 (5 bases each). Trimming removed 3 bases at V and 5 bases at J, with 25 bases between. In germline, CDR1 is DFQATT, CDR2 SNEGSKA (reference sequence). The CDR3 contains 17 residues. CDR3 loop: CSASPASTGRPGETQYF. The CDR3 DNA reads as TGCAGTGCTAGCCCTGCAAGTACGGGACGGCCCGGGGAGACCCAGTACTTC.

The chain employs TRBV5-1 and TRBJ2-7; TRBD1 matches 8 bases. J was trimmed by 0 bases and V by 4 bases; bases with no gene match: 6. The germline V gene encodes CDR1 SGHRS and CDR2 YFSETQ. The CDR3 covers 15 residues. The CDR3 nucleotides read TGCGCCAGCAGCCCACGACAGGGGAGCTCCTACGAGCAGTACTTC. Encoded protein: CASSPRQGSSYEQYF. The full variable domain, its missing parts supplied by reference TRBV5-1 and TRBJ2-7, is KAGVTQTPRYLIKTRGQQVTLSCSPISGHRSVSWYQQTPGQGLQFLFEYFSETQRNKGNFPGRFSGRQFSNSRSEMNVSTLELGDSALYLCASSPRQGSSYEQYFGPGTRLTVT.

The chain joins TRBV20-1 to TRBJ2-7, with a tentative D call TRBD2 (6 bases). The CDR3 spans 13 residues. Germline V CDR1 and CDR2: DFQATT, SNEGSKA (reference sequence). V was clipped by 2 bases and J by 6 bases, with 14 bases between them. CDR3 bases: TGCAGTGCTAGAAGGGACTTTGCTAGCGAGCAGTACTTC. Residues: CSARRDFASEQYF.

Details on this clonotype: This CDR3 is missing its conserved last phenylalanine or tryptophan, likely due to a read error. This chain links TRBV5-5 with TRBJ2-2, with D hard to call. CDR1 and CDR2 from the germline V gene are SGHKS and YYEKEE (reference sequence). V lost 4 bases and J lost 8, with 15 bases in between. The CDR3 spans 14 residues. The CDR3 protein is CASSQSAFGGELFS. The CDR3 DNA sequence: TGTGCCAGCAGCCAGTCAGCATTTGGGGGGGAGCTGTTTTCT.